What follows describes a single TCR beta chain. Its antigen is undetermined. These data belong to a study of early T cells in non-severe SARS-CoV-2 infection. The CDR3 consists of 12 residues. Between the trimmed V and J ends, which lost 7 bases and 6 bases, there was a span of 11 bases. The TCR library protocol was used to attach unique molecular identifiers. These identifiers were attached to individual cDNA molecules. TCRdb called the 5' RACE reads again in MiXCR, with one record for every CDR3 protein. The sample records tens of thousands of distinct CDR3 sequences, roughly 12% being singletons. The study, taken as a whole, reports: Sequences matched to VDJdb favored anti-spike CD8 responses, while private and CD4 specificities were missed.

The sequenced material came from whole blood. The sequence came from an adult who was a healthcare worker with PCR-confirmed SARS-CoV-2 infection or an uninfected control (not recorded which). V gene TRBV12-3 or TRBV12-4 combines with J gene TRBJ2-3, with D unclear. The CDR3 sequence: CASTNQVDTQYF. The CDR3 nucleotides are TGTGCCAGCACCAACCAGGTGGATACGCAGTATTTT.